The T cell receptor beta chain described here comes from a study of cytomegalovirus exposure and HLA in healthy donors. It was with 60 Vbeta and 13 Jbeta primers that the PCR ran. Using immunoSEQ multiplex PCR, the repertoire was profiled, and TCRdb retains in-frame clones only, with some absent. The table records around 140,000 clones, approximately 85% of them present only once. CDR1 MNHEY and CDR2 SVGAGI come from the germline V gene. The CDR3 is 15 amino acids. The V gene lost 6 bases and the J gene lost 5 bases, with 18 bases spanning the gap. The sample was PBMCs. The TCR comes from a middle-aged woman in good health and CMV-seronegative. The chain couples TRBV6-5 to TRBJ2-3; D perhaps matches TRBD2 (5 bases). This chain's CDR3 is CASRPNSGREDTQYF. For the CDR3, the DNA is TGTGCCAGCAGACCGAACAGTGGACGGGAAGATACGCAGTATTTT.